The present entry profiles one T cell receptor beta chain with its context. The antigen remains undetermined. The source of the sample is a study of shared clonotypes between healthy human individuals. General study results and limits: With a handful of donors compared, around 4.7% of naive CD4 clonotypes were shared. Even with large depth, rarefaction showed that sorted-subset sequencing was incomplete.

Splitting of each subset's genomic DNA was done evenly across several immunoSEQ plates. In the sorted-subset replicate PCRs, 200 ng DNA, 30,000 or so T cell genomes, was used. Here immunoSEQ multiplex PCR was the method, and the copy in TCRdb shows in-frame clones only, minus some. The sample includes about 2.3 million clones, about nine tenths seen only once; the top ten take roughly 0.34%. This sequence was found in a man between 18 and 29 years old in good health. Some clones in this sample may be carry-over from other donors' samples. Sequences were obtained from naive CD4+ T cells from PBMCs. The sample's subset: CD45RA+ positively selected.

CDR3 loop: CASSSLYEQYF. CDR3 nucleotide sequence: TGTGCCAGCAGTTCACTCTACGAGCAGTACTTC. The J gene is TRBJ2-7, the V gene TRBV6-9; no firm D call. CDR3 size: 11 residues. With 4 bases removed from V and 3 bases from J, the gap between germline ends came to 4 bases. Germline CDR1 MNHGY, CDR2 SVAAGI.